Shown below are 19 T cell receptor beta chains from a single sample sequenced in a study of blood T cell repertoires in COVID-19. Measured with immunoSEQ multiplex PCR; TCRdb has only the in-frame clones, and not every one. In the table there are under 30,000 clones, 70% to 80% of which are singletons. Sequenced sample: peripheral blood. These receptors were collected from a woman aged 70-85 years with acute or convalescent COVID-19.

The chain uses TRBV24-1 and TRBJ1-3; D unclear. Germline loops: CDR1 KGHDR, CDR2 SFDVKD. Between the trimmed V and J ends, which lost 3 bases and 5 bases, there was a span of 4 bases. This CDR3 is 12 amino acids long. The CDR3 here is CATSDQRNTIYF. CDR3 DNA sequence: TGTGCCACCAGTGATCAAAGAAACACCATATATTTT.

This chain uses TRBV19 with TRBJ2-7, with D perhaps TRBD2 (6 bases). V was trimmed by 1 base and J by 3 bases, leaving 16 bases between them. The CDR3 length is 16 residues. Germline-derived CDR1 and CDR2 are LNHDA and SQIVND (reference sequence). CDR3 bases: TGTGCCAGTAGTATAGGTAACTGGAGGGGATTCTACGAGCAGTACTTC. It codes for CASSIGNWRGFYEQYF.

The V and J genes are TRBV2 and TRBJ1-5, with a weak D call TRBD1 (5 bases). The CDR3 covers 14 residues. Trimming took off 6 bases at V and 7 bases at J, with 16 bases between the two ends. Per germline, CDR1 SNHLY and CDR2 FYNNEI. CDR3 amino acids: CASRGFSGGQPQHF. The CDR3 region has the DNA TGTGCCAGCAGGGGCTTCTCCGGGGGGCAGCCCCAGCATTTT.

This chain connects TRBV6-5 to TRBJ1-5, with TRBD1 as a possible D gene (5 bases). The CDR3 is 15 residues long. Germline V gene data show CDR1 as MNHEY and CDR2 as SVGAGI. Trimming removed 5 bases from V and 2 bases from J, with 13 bases in between. DNA of the CDR3: TGTGCCAGCAGTCCGACAGCGTCAGGCAATCAGCCCCAGCATTTT. Protein product: CASSPTASGNQPQHF.

The V and J genes are TRBV4-3 and TRBJ2-7; D gene ambiguous. The CDR3 totals 13 residues. Trimming pared 1 base from V and 4 bases from J, leaving 8 bases between. Per germline, CDR1 LGHNA and CDR2 YSLEER. The CDR3 nucleotides read TGCGCCAGCAGCCAAGCGGTGAGATACGAGCAGTACTTC. Its protein is CASSQAVRYEQYF.

The chain joins TRBV29-1 to TRBJ1-1; D remains ambiguous. Trimming cost V 8 bases and J 1 base, with 14 bases left between them. This CDR3 comprises 13 residues. Germline lookup yields CDR1 SQVTM and CDR2 ANQGSEA. The CDR3 here is CSSARSENTEAFF. Here the CDR3 DNA reads TGCAGCTCCGCGAGGTCAGAGAACACTGAAGCTTTCTTT.

The J gene is TRBJ2-7, the V gene TRBV4-2, with TRBD1 matching 7 bases. V shed 0 bases and J 2 bases; nucleotides not matched to a gene: 7. CDR1 LGHNA and CDR2 YNFKEQ come from the germline V gene. The CDR3 covers 16 residues. The CDR3 DNA reads as TGTGCCAGCAGCCAAGATTTGAGAACAGGGGCCTACGAGCAGTACTTC. Its translation: CASSQDLRTGAYEQYF.

V gene TRBV4-2 combines with J gene TRBJ2-5; TRBD2 matches at 9 bases. The trim removed 1 base at V and 4 bases at J, leaving 4 bases unmatched. CDR3 length: 15 amino acids. Germline-derived CDR1 and CDR2 are LGHNA and YNFKEQ. CDR3: CASSQALAGPETQYF. CDR3 sequence (DNA): TGTGCCAGCAGCCAAGCCCTAGCGGGGCCAGAGACCCAGTACTTC.

The chain couples TRBV7-9 to TRBJ1-5; D may be TRBD1 (5 bases). V was trimmed by 1 base and J by 6 bases, leaving 10 bases between them. The CDR3 contains 14 residues. Germline V gene lookup returns CDR1 SEHNR and CDR2 FQNEAQ (reference sequence). CDR3 residues: CASSLGVGAQPQHF. The CDR3 nucleotides read TGTGCCAGCAGCTTAGGAGTAGGGGCTCAGCCCCAGCATTTT.

This chain connects TRBV18 to TRBJ1-2; 7 bases agree with TRBD1. The germline CDR1 and CDR2 sequences are KGHSH and LQKENI. V lost 2 bases and J lost 6; bases outside the gene matches: 6. The CDR3 contains 14 residues. This chain's CDR3 is CASSPWATGDGYTF. CDR3 nucleotide sequence: TGTGCCAGCTCACCATGGGCTACAGGGGATGGCTACACCTTC.

The chain has TRBV19 and TRBJ2-1, with TRBD2 matching 14 bases. The CDR3 runs to 16 residues. The junction had 7 bases not matched to a gene; V was cut back by 4 bases and J by 8 bases. In germline, CDR1 is LNHDA, CDR2 SQIVND (reference sequence). The CDR3 is CASSKRTSGGRDEQFF. In DNA, the CDR3 is TGTGCCAGTAGTAAAAGGACTAGCGGGGGGAGAGATGAGCAGTTCTTC.

With regard to this clone: A read error may account for a junction end that differs from germline. The gene calls are TRBV11-3 and TRBJ2-2; TRBD1 matches 9 bases. Germline CDR1 and CDR2: SGHNT and YENEEA. The CDR3 spans 15 residues. CDR3 DNA sequence: TGTGCCGGCAGCTTTGGACAGGGGAAGGGCGGGGAGCTGTTTTTT. Encoded protein: CAGSFGQGKGGELFF. The whole variable domain, remainder taken from reference TRBV11-3 and TRBJ2-2, is EAGVVQSPRYKIIEKKQPVAFWCNPISGHNTLYWYLQNLGQGPELLIRYENEEAVDDSQLPKDRFSAERLKGVDSTLKIQPAELGDSAVYLCAGSFGQGKGGELFFGEGSRLTVL.

The chain links TRBV5-1 to TRBJ1-3; no definite D call. This CDR3 comprises 16 residues. The germline CDR1 and CDR2 sequences are SGHRS and YFSETQ. V was shortened by 0 bases and J by 0 bases, with 10 bases between the two germline ends. CDR3 region: CASSLASGSSGNTIYF. DNA of the CDR3: TGCGCCAGCAGCTTGGCCTCGGGGAGCTCTGGAAACACCATATATTTT.

The chain links TRBV18 to TRBJ2-3; 10 bases match TRBD2. CDR3 length equals 15 residues. Germline V lookup: CDR1 KGHSH, CDR2 LQKENI. Germline trimming cut 0 bases from V and 6 bases from J; bases unmatched to any gene: 3. The CDR3 loop is CASSPPKLAGDTQYF. The CDR3 region has the DNA TGTGCCAGCTCACCACCTAAACTAGCGGGGGATACGCAGTATTTT.

This chain connects TRBV5-1 to TRBJ2-5; TRBD1 aligns across 9 bases. Trimming cost V 3 bases and J 4 bases; bases outside gene matches: 4. This CDR3 comprises 14 residues. CDR1 is SGHRS and CDR2 is YFSETQ in the germline V gene. The chain's CDR3 is CASSSGQGGETQYF. As DNA, the CDR3 is TGCGCCAGCAGCTCGGGACAGGGTGGAGAGACCCAGTACTTC.

V is TRBV6-6 and J is TRBJ1-6; 7 nucleotides line up with TRBD1. This CDR3 is built from 16 residues. Germline-derived CDR1 and CDR2 are MNHNY and SVGAGI (reference sequence). J lost 7 bases, V lost 7 bases, and 13 bases had no gene match. The CDR3 protein is CASIPGTGVKNSPLHF. CDR3 nucleotides: TGTGCCAGCATCCCCGGAACAGGGGTAAAGAATTCACCCCTCCACTTT.

The chain joins TRBV9 to TRBJ2-3; unclear D gene. Germline V gene sequence: CDR1 SGDLS, CDR2 YYNGEE. This CDR3 is 13 amino acids long. V gave up 0 bases and J gave up 3 bases, with 5 bases separating them. CDR3 loop: CASSVEQTDTQYF. The CDR3 nucleotides are TGTGCCAGCAGCGTAGAACAGACAGATACGCAGTATTTT.

This chain joins TRBV19 and TRBJ2-7; TRBD1 matches 10 bases. Germline-derived CDR1 and CDR2 are LNHDA and SQIVND (reference sequence). V lost 7 bases, J lost 5 bases, and 11 bases stayed unmatched. This CDR3 is 15 amino acids long. CDR3 nucleotides: TGTGCCAGTAAAGGCCGGGACAGGGGTTCGCACGAGCAGTACTTC. This gives the protein CASKGRDRGSHEQYF.

The sample holds a few counts of this clone. The chain is built from TRBV4-1 and TRBJ2-4; 12 positions match TRBD1. The CDR3 has 21 residues. CDR1 and CDR2 from the germline V gene are MGHRA and YSYEKL. Trimming took 0 bases from V and 1 from J; bases not matched to a gene: 13. The CDR3 loop is CASSQDPGGTGGIAAKNIQYF. The CDR3 DNA is TGCGCCAGCAGCCAAGATCCGGGCGGGACAGGGGGCATAGCGGCCAAAAACATTCAGTACTTC.